Shown below are 24 T cell receptor beta chains from a single sample sequenced in a study of early T cells in non-severe SARS-CoV-2 infection. From the 5' RACE reads, TCRdb called clonotypes with MiXCR, one entry per CDR3 protein. The data show about 76,000 distinct CDR3 sequences, with roughly 12% seen just once and roughly 3.6% held by the top ten. The sample was whole blood. The receptors come from an adult who was a healthcare worker with PCR-confirmed SARS-CoV-2 infection or an uninfected control (not recorded which).

In this sample, this clonotype turned up many times. This chain's CDR3 is CASSTRSGAHTGELFF. DNA of the CDR3: TGTGCCAGTAGTACACGTAGCGGGGCGCACACCGGGGAGCTGTTTTTT. The chain links TRBV19 to TRBJ2-2; 8 nucleotides line up with TRBD2. Per germline, CDR1 LNHDA and CDR2 SQIVND (reference sequence). Germline trimming cut 4 bases from V and 3 bases from J; bases unmatched to any gene: 7. There are 16 residues in the CDR3.

This clonotype appeared a few times. V usage is TRBV20-1 and J usage is TRBJ2-1; no clear D gene. Trimming took off 6 bases at V and 6 bases at J, with 15 bases between the two ends. Germline values: CDR1 DFQATT, CDR2 SNEGSKA (reference sequence). The CDR3 runs 13 residues. Written as DNA, the CDR3 is TGCAGTGCCGGACGGAGTTTAATCAATGAGCAGTTCTTC. It codes for CSAGRSLINEQFF.

This clonotype was seen many times. This chain joins TRBV6-2 or TRBV6-3 and TRBJ2-6; TRBD2 matches 12 bases. Germline CDR1 and CDR2: MNHEY and SVGEGT. Unmatched junction bases numbered 8, after V lost 2 bases and J lost 0 bases. This CDR3 comprises 20 residues. In DNA form, the CDR3 reads TGTGCCAGCAGTTACCCCCAACTAGCGGGGGGCTTCTCTGGGGCCAACGTCCTGACTTTC. It encodes CASSYPQLAGGFSGANVLTF.

The CDR3 reads CSAGLAGNTGELFF. The CDR3 DNA sequence: TGCAGTGCAGGACTAGCGGGGAACACCGGGGAGCTGTTTTTT. V usage is TRBV20-1 and J usage is TRBJ2-2; 11 bases line up with TRBD2. The germline CDR1 and CDR2 sequences are DFQATT and SNEGSKA (reference sequence). J lost 1 base, V lost 6 bases, and 1 base had no gene match. There are 14 residues in the CDR3.

This clonotype was observed many times. V gene TRBV5-1 combines with J gene TRBJ1-5; 10 bases match TRBD1. This CDR3 has 15 residues. Trimming cost V 4 bases and J 6 bases; bases outside gene matches: 7. Germline CDR1 reads SGHRS; CDR2 reads YFSETQ. CDR3 sequence (DNA): TGCGCCAGCAGCGAGACAGGGGGCGCGGGTCAGCCCCAGCATTTT. Residues: CASSETGGAGQPQHF.

This clonotype was seen ten or more times. The V and J genes are TRBV7-2 and TRBJ2-3; D is unclear. Germline assignment: CDR1 SGHTA and CDR2 FQGNSA. The CDR3 consists of 13 residues. V lost 5 bases to trimming and J lost 7 bases, with 13 bases between them. The CDR3 sequence: CASSPAGSNTQYF. CDR3 DNA sequence: TGTGCCAGCAGCCCCGCCGGGTCGAATACGCAGTATTTT.

This clonotype was observed a handful of times. The V call is TRBV18, the J call TRBJ1-2, with D tentatively TRBD1 (6 bases). This CDR3 has 14 residues. The V gene's germline CDR1 is KGHSH and CDR2 LQKENI. V was clipped by 3 bases and J by 6 bases, with 14 bases between them. In DNA form, the CDR3 reads TGTGCCAGCTCACCTACGACAGGTCCGGATGGCTACACCTTC. This gives the protein CASSPTTGPDGYTF.

This clonotype showed up just a few times. The rearrangement uses TRBV28 and TRBJ2-1; D is possibly TRBD2 (6 bases). Germline V gene sequence: CDR1 MDHEN, CDR2 SYDVKM. The CDR3 has 16 amino acids. The ends were cut back, 2 bases at V and 8 bases at J, with 19 bases in the middle. The CDR3 nucleotides read TGTGCCAGCAGTTTAGGCGCCTCTACGGGGGTCGATGAGCAGTTCTTC. It encodes CASSLGASTGVDEQFF.

This chain connects TRBV2 to TRBJ2-5; D may match TRBD1 or TRBD2 (5 bases each). Looked up from germline, CDR1 is SNHLY and CDR2 is FYNNEI. There are 13 residues in the CDR3. Trimming took off 4 bases at V and 4 bases at J, with 10 bases between the two ends. CDR3 DNA sequence: TGTGCCAGCAGTGTCTTGGGGGTAGAGACCCAGTACTTC. Translation: CASSVLGVETQYF.

This clonotype was seen only a few times. V gene TRBV20-1 combines with J gene TRBJ2-7; 11 nucleotides agree with TRBD2. The CDR3 sequence is 14 residues long. CDR1 and CDR2 from the germline V gene are DFQATT and SNEGSKA (reference sequence). With V trimmed by 6 bases and J by 0 bases, 4 bases remained unmatched. DNA for the CDR3: TGCAGTGCCAGTACTAGCGGGAGCTCCTACGAGCAGTACTTC. Residues: CSASTSGSSYEQYF.

Turning to this clonotype: A much larger clone lies a single base off, so this may be a read error. J is TRBJ2-3 and V is TRBV5-1, with 9 bases fitting TRBD1. The CDR3 is 17 amino acids. Germline assignment: CDR1 SGHRS and CDR2 YFSETQ. The CDR3 DNA follows: TGCGTCAGCAGCGCTCCAACAGGGGGCAGTTTGACAGATACGCAGTATTTT. Translation gives CVSSAPTGGSLTDTQYF.

There are a few counts of this clonotype. This chain links TRBV4-1 with TRBJ2-3, with 8 positions matching TRBD2. From germline, CDR1 is MGHRA and CDR2 YSYEKL. With V trimmed by 0 bases and J by 4 bases, 12 bases remained unmatched. This CDR3 has 18 amino acids. This CDR3 reads CASSQDWISGDGADTQYF. CDR3 in DNA: TGCGCCAGCAGCCAAGACTGGATTAGCGGGGATGGGGCAGATACGCAGTATTTT.

This clonotype was picked up a small number of times. The chain uses TRBV27 and TRBJ2-1; possibly TRBD1 for D (6 bases). Germline loops: CDR1 MNHEY, CDR2 SMNVEV (reference sequence). Trimming cost V 1 base and J 7 bases, with 11 bases left between them. This CDR3 region has 14 residues. CDR3 in amino acids: CASSLWGQPNEQFF. In nucleotides, the CDR3 is TGTGCCAGCAGTTTATGGGGACAACCTAATGAGCAGTTCTTC.

The chain joins TRBV14 to TRBJ2-2, with a possible D match to TRBD1 (6 bases). The V gene lost 3 bases and the J gene lost 6 bases, with 8 bases spanning the gap. The CDR3 is made up of 13 amino acids. Per germline, CDR1 SGHDN and CDR2 FVKESK. CDR3 coding DNA: TGTGCCAGCAGCCACACAGGGTCCGGGGAGCTGTTTTTT. It codes for CASSHTGSGELFF.

The chain links TRBV15 to TRBJ1-1; unclear D gene. The CDR3 runs 16 residues. Germline V gene data show CDR1 as LNHNV and CDR2 as YYDKDF (reference sequence). Trimming took off 0 bases at V and 1 base at J, with 12 bases between the two ends. The CDR3 nucleotides read TGTGCCACCAGCAGAGATGTCGGGCAGAGGAACACTGAAGCTTTCTTT. Its protein is CATSRDVGQRNTEAFF.

This clonotype appeared many times. The V call is TRBV27, the J call TRBJ2-1; TRBD2 matches at 9 bases. V was pared by 0 bases and J by 2 bases, with 14 bases of the junction left unmatched. The CDR3 has 20 residues. The germline gives CDR1 MNHEY, CDR2 SMNVEV (reference sequence). CDR3 sequence (DNA): TGTGCCAGCAGTTTATCGAGGAGCGGGAGGTCCCGGGATCCCTACAATGAGCAGTTCTTC. Translated: CASSLSRSGRSRDPYNEQFF.

This clonotype was observed a few times. DNA of the CDR3: TGTGCCAGCAGTTTAACCTCCCGTTTGCGCAATCAGCCCCAGCATTTT. Encoded protein: CASSLTSRLRNQPQHF. The chain carries TRBV28 and TRBJ1-5; D is unclear. This CDR3 has 16 residues. Trimming stripped 2 bases from V and 2 bases from J, with 13 bases between. CDR1 is MDHEN and CDR2 is SYDVKM in the germline V gene.

In this sample, this clonotype turned up many times. The V call is TRBV10-2, the J call TRBJ2-3, with 11 bases lining up with TRBD1. CDR1 and CDR2 (germline): WSHSY, SAAADI. Trimming at V came to 8 bases and at J to 6 bases, leaving 10 bases not matched to a gene. This CDR3 is 15 amino acids long. The CDR3 DNA reads TGCGCCAGCCGTGTGGGACAGGGGGTACCTGATACGCAGTATTTT. Translation: CASRVGQGVPDTQYF.

This clonotype has a handful of counts. The chain joins TRBV7-2 to TRBJ2-7; D not certain. V lost 6 bases, J lost 0 bases, and 9 bases lay in between. The germline V gene encodes CDR1 SGHTA and CDR2 FQGNSA. The CDR3 has 13 residues. For the CDR3, the DNA is TGTGCCAGCAGTTATCGGAGCTCCTACGAGCAGTACTTC. Translating it yields CASSYRSSYEQYF.

The sample holds a few counts of this clonotype. The J gene is TRBJ2-1, the V gene TRBV20-1, with 7 bases that match TRBD1. V shed 6 bases, J shed 9 bases, and the junction held 8 bases outside the gene matches. The length of the CDR3 is 12 residues. Germline-derived CDR1 and CDR2 are DFQATT and SNEGSKA (reference sequence). The CDR3 loop reads CSATTGDSEQFF. CDR3 DNA sequence: TGCAGTGCGACGACCGGGGACAGTGAGCAGTTCTTC.

The sample holds many counts of this clonotype. The chain recombines TRBV20-1 with TRBJ2-3; 10 positions match TRBD2. There are 15 residues in the CDR3. Germline values: CDR1 DFQATT, CDR2 SNEGSKA (reference sequence). The J segment lost 5 bases and the V segment lost 5 bases, leaving 10 bases of the junction unmatched. CDR3 in DNA: TGCAGTGCTGGGGTGGCTAGCGGGAGTCAAGATACGCAGTATTTT. It encodes CSAGVASGSQDTQYF.

V and J are TRBV28 and TRBJ2-7; perhaps TRBD2 as D (6 bases). Per germline, CDR1 MDHEN and CDR2 SYDVKM. V was clipped by 2 bases and J by 3 bases, with 8 bases between them. CDR3 size: 13 residues. The CDR3 loop reads CASSLGAGYEQYF. Written as DNA, the CDR3 is TGTGCCAGCAGTTTAGGAGCGGGCTACGAGCAGTACTTC. Full variable domain (rest looked up from reference TRBV28 and TRBJ2-7): DVKVTQSSRYLVKRTGEKVFLECVQDMDHENMFWYRQDPGLGLRLIYFSYDVKMKEKGDIPEGYSVSREKKERFSLILESASTNQTSMYLCASSLGAGYEQYFGPGTRLTVT.

This clonotype came up a few times. The chain links TRBV5-5 to TRBJ2-7, with TRBD1 identical over 11 bases. V shed 4 bases and J 6 bases; nucleotides not matched to a gene: 6. The germline CDR1 and CDR2 sequences are SGHKS and YYEKEE (reference sequence). There are 14 residues in the CDR3. The CDR3, as DNA: TGTGCCAGCAGCGAAGGACAGGGGGCGAGCGAGCAGTACTTC. Amino acids: CASSEGQGASEQYF.

This chain links TRBV12-3 or TRBV12-4 with TRBJ1-5; no clear D gene. With 0 bases removed from V and 4 bases from J, the gap between germline ends came to 7 bases. CDR3 length: 14 residues. The CDR3 nucleotides read TGTGCCAGCAGTTTAGCGGGAATTAATCAGCCCCAGCATTTT. Its translation: CASSLAGINQPQHF.